A single sample gave rise to the 10 T cell receptor beta chains below, sequenced in a study of T-cell reconstitution after alpha-beta-depleted transplantation in children. Unique molecular identifiers were incorporated during preparation of the TCRbeta library. One entry per CDR3 protein, called by TCRdb with MiXCR from the PCR reads. This sample has about 200,000 distinct CDR3 sequences; about 8.2% occur once, and the top ten carry approximately 40%. The sequencing here drew on PBMCs, mostly from graft donor cells, taken 360 days after TCRalphabeta/CD19-depleted stem cell transplant. The source is a male patient aged 2 to 10 who had a stem cell transplant for acute myeloid leukemia, so the T cells may come from the graft donor.

V is TRBV7-2 and J is TRBJ2-1; 10 bases match TRBD1. Germline CDR1 reads SGHTA; CDR2 reads FQGNSA. This CDR3 is 17 amino acids long. The ends lost 6 bases at V and 1 base at J; junction bases unmatched: 9. Written as DNA, the CDR3 is TGTGCCAGCAGTAGACAGGGGGCGAGTTCGTCCTACAATGAGCAGTTCTTC. This sequence encodes CASSRQGASSSYNEQFF.

This clonotype was found a few times. The J gene is TRBJ2-3, the V gene TRBV29-1, with D uncertain. The V end lost 6 bases, the J end lost 7 bases, and 17 bases lay between the germline ends. This CDR3 comprises 13 residues. CDR1 and CDR2 (germline): SQVTM, ANQGSEA. CDR3 nucleotide sequence: TGCAGCGTCCCCCCTACAAAGCGACATACGCAGTATTTT. This gives the protein CSVPPTKRHTQYF.

This clonotype was counted between two and nine times. The gene calls are TRBV6-5 and TRBJ2-1, with TRBD2 matching 14 bases. The germline V gene has CDR1 MNHEY and CDR2 SVGAGI. The CDR3 is 16 residues long. V lost 2 bases, J lost 9 bases, and 6 bases stayed unmatched. CDR3 nucleotides: TGTGCCAGCAGTTACATCATCGGACTAGCGGGAGGTGAGCAGTTCTTC. Translated: CASSYIIGLAGGEQFF.

This clonotype turned up a few times. V gene TRBV24-1 combines with J gene TRBJ2-2; no firm D call. Between the trimmed V and J ends, which lost 0 bases and 7 bases, there was a span of 11 bases. Germline V lookup: CDR1 KGHDR, CDR2 SFDVKD. The CDR3 sequence is 15 residues long. CDR3 in amino acids: CATSDLRPPHGELFF. The DNA of the CDR3 is TGTGCCACCAGTGATTTGCGTCCACCTCACGGGGAGCTGTTTTTT.

This sequence joins TRBV12-3 or TRBV12-4 and TRBJ1-6; D remains ambiguous. The length of the CDR3 is 14 residues. Trimming removed 1 base at V and 7 bases at J, with 8 bases between. CDR3 sequence reads: CASSLDLRNSPLHF. The CDR3 DNA sequence: TGTGCCAGCAGTTTAGACCTCCGCAATTCACCCCTCCACTTT.

This clonotype has at least ten counts. V is TRBV12-3 or TRBV12-4 and J is TRBJ2-7, with D uncertain. CDR3 size: 13 residues. The germline V and J ends were trimmed by 4 bases and 6 bases, with 13 bases remaining between them. The CDR3 region is CASSSRYTGEQYV. The DNA for the CDR3 is TGTGCCAGCAGTTCCCGATATACGGGCGAGCAGTACGTC.

There are a few counts of this clonotype. The CDR3 here is CASSYPLGGARETQYF. In nucleotides, the CDR3 is TGTGCCAGCAGTTATCCCCTTGGGGGGGCTCGGGAGACCCAGTACTTC. J is TRBJ2-5 and V is TRBV6-5; the D gene is possibly TRBD2 (7 bases). Trimming took off 3 bases at V and 5 bases at J, with 19 bases between the two ends. There are 16 residues in the CDR3. From germline, CDR1 is MNHEY and CDR2 SVGAGI.

A few counts support this clonotype. The rearrangement joins TRBV19 to TRBJ2-7; TRBD1 matches 12 bases. CDR1 and CDR2 from the germline V gene are LNHDA and SQIVND (reference sequence). There are 15 residues in the CDR3. Trimming cost V 5 bases and J 4 bases; bases outside gene matches: 6. In DNA, the CDR3 is TGTGCCAGTAGTCCTCAGGGACAGGGGGCGTACGAGCAGTACTTC. It translates to CASSPQGQGAYEQYF.

The sample holds many counts of this clonotype. The genes are TRBV28 and TRBJ1-1; no firm D call. Looked up from germline, CDR1 is MDHEN and CDR2 is SYDVKM. V gave up 6 bases and J gave up 11 bases, with 16 bases separating them. This CDR3 has 12 amino acids. CDR3 amino acids: CASRKNGVRAFF. The CDR3 coding sequence is TGTGCCAGCAGAAAAAACGGGGTCAGGGCTTTCTTT. The complete variable domain, with remaining parts taken from reference TRBV28 and TRBJ1-1, reads DVKVTQSSRYLVKRTGEKVFLECVQDMDHENMFWYRQDPGLGLRLIYFSYDVKMKEKGDIPEGYSVSREKKERFSLILESASTNQTSMYLCASRKNGVRAFFGQGTRLTVV.

The CDR3, as DNA: TGCGCCAGCAGGGCTGACAGGGGAGGCACCGGGGAGCTGTTTTTT. Translation: CASRADRGGTGELFF. This chain uses TRBV5-1 with TRBJ2-2; 8 nucleotides match TRBD1. Germline trimming cut 5 bases from V and 4 bases from J; bases unmatched to any gene: 7. Germline CDR1 SGHRS, CDR2 YFSETQ. The CDR3 contains 15 residues.